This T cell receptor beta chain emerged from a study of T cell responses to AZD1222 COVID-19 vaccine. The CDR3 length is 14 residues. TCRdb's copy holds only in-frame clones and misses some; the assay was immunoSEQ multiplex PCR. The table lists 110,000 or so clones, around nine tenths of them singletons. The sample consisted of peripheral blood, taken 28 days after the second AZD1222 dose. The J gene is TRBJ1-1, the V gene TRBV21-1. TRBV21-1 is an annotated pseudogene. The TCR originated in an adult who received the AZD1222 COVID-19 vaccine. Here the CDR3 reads CASSKRDGNTEAFF. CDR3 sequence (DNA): TGTGCCAGCAGCAAACGTGACGGGAACACTGAAGCTTTCTTT.